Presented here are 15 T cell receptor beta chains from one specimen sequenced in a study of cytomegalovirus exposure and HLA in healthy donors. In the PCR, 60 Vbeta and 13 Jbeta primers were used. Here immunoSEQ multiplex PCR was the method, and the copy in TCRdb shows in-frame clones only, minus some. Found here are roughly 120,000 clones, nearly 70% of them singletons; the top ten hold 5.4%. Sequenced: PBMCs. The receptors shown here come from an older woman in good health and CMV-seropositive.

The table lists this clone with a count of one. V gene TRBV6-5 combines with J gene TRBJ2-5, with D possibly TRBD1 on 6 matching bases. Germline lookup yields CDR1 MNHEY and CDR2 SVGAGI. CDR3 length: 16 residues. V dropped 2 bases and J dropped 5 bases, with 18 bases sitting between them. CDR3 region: CASSYLFRGTSETQYF. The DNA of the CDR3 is TGTGCCAGCAGTTACCTTTTCAGGGGAACATCGGAGACCCAGTACTTC.

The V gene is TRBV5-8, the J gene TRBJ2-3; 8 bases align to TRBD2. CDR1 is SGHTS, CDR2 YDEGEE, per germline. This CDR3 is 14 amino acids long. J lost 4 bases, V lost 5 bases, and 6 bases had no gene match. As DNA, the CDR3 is TGTGCCAGCAGGGTAACGGGGGGGCCAGATACGCAGTATTTT. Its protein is CASRVTGGPDTQYF.

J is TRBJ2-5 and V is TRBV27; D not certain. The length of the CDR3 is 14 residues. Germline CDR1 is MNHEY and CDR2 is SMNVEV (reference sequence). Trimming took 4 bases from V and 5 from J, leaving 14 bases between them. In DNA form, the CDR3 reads TGTGCCAGCAGTTGGGCCAGCCTGATGGAGACCCAGTACTTC. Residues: CASSWASLMETQYF.

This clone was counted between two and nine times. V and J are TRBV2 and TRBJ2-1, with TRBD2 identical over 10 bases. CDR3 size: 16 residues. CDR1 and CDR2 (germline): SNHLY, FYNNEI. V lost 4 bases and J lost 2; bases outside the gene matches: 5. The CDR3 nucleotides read TGTGCCAGCAGTGGTAGCGGGGGGCTTCCCTACAATGAGCAGTTCTTC. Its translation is CASSGSGGLPYNEQFF.

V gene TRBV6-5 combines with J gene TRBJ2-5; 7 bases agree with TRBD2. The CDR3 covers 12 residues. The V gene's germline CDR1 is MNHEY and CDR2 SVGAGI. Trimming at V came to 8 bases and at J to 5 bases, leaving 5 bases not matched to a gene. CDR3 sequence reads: CASGRGFETQYF. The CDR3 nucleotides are TGTGCCAGCGGGCGGGGGTTCGAGACCCAGTACTTC.

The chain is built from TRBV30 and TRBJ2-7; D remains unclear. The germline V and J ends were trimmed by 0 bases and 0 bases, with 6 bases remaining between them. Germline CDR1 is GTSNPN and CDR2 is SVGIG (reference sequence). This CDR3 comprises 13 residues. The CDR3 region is CAWSVQSSYEQYF. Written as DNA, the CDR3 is TGTGCCTGGAGTGTACAGAGCTCCTACGAGCAGTACTTC.

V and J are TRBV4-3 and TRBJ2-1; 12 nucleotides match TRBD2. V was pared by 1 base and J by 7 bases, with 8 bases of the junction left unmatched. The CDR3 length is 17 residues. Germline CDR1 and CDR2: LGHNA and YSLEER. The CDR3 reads CASSQAWSSGGANEQFF. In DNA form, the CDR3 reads TGCGCCAGCAGCCAAGCGTGGTCTAGCGGGGGGGCGAATGAGCAGTTCTTC.

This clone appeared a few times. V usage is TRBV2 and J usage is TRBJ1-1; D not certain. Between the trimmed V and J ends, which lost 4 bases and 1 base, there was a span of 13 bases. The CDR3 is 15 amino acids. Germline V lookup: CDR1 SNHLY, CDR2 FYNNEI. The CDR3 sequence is CASSAEEIENTEAFF. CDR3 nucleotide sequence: TGTGCCAGCAGTGCTGAAGAGATCGAGAACACTGAAGCTTTCTTT.

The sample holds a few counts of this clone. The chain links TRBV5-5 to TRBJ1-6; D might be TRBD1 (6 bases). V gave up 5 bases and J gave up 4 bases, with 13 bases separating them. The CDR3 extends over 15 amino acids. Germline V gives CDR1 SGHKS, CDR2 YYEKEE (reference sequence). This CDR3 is CASSGGADYNSPLHF. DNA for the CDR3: TGTGCCAGCAGTGGGGGGGCAGATTATAATTCACCCCTCCACTTT.

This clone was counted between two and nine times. The CDR3 reads CASSLAGGQPNQPQHF. DNA of the CDR3: TGTGCCAGCAGCTTAGCGGGGGGACAGCCCAATCAGCCCCAGCATTTT. The chain carries TRBV7-8 and TRBJ1-5; 7 nucleotides agree with TRBD1. V shed 0 bases, J shed 3 bases, and the junction held 5 bases outside the gene matches. This CDR3 spans 16 amino acids. In germline, CDR1 is SGHVS, CDR2 FQNEAQ.

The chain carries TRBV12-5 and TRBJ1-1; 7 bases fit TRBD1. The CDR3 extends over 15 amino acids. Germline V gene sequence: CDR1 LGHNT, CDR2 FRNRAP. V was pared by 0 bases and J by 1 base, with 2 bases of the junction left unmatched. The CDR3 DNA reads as TGTGCTAGTGGTTTGGTACGACAGGGGAACACTGAAGCTTTCTTT. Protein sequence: CASGLVRQGNTEAFF.

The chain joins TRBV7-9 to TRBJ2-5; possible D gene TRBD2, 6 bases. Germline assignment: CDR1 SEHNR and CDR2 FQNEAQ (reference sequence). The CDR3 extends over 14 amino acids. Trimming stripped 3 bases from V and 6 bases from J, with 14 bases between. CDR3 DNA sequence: TGTGCCAGCAGCTTTAGTACTAGCCGAAAGACCCAGTACTTC. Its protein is CASSFSTSRKTQYF.

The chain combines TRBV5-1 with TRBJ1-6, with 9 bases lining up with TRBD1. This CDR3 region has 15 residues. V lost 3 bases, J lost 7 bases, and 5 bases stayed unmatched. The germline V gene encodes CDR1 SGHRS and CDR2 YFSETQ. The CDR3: CASSSPGQGNSPLHF. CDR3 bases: TGCGCCAGCAGCTCACCGGGACAGGGCAATTCACCCCTCCACTTT.

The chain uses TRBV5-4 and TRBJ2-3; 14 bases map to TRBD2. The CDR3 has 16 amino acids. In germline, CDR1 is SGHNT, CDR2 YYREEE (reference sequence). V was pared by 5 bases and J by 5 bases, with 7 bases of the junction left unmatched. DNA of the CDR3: TGTGCCAGCAGTTTGACTAGCGGGGGGGGTAAAGATACGCAGTATTTT. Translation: CASSLTSGGGKDTQYF.

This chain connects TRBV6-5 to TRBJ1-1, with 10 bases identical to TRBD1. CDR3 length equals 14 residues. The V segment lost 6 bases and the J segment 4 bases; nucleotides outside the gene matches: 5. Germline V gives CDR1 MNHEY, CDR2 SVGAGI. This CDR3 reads CASRPTGGLTEAFF. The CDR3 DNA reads TGTGCCAGCAGACCGACAGGGGGCCTCACTGAAGCTTTCTTT.